This TCR beta chain was obtained from a study of shared clonotypes between healthy human individuals. Only CD45RO-negative cells positively selected for CCR7 counted as naive CD8 cells, so terminally differentiated effector memory CD45RA+ cells were excluded. Some clones are missing from TCRdb's copy, which holds only in-frame ones; the method was immunoSEQ multiplex PCR. The sample consists of hundreds of thousands of clones, about 96% of them appearing once. Germline loops: CDR1 MDHEN, CDR2 SYDVKM. J gave up 3 bases and V 3 bases, and 5 bases lay outside the gene matches. The CDR3 runs 15 residues.

The chain carries TRBV28 and TRBJ2-5; 9 bases map to TRBD2. Specimen: naive CD8+ T cells sorted from blood. This receptor was identified in a woman in her 30s in good health. Written as DNA, the CDR3 is TGTGCCAGCAGTTTCCGGACTAGCGCCGAAGAGACCCAGTACTTC. Protein: CASSFRTSAEETQYF.